Each of the 9 T cell receptor beta chains below was sequenced from the same sample in a study of shared clonotypes between healthy human individuals. Produced via immunoSEQ multiplex PCR; TCRdb's table is partial and in-frame only. The sample has over a million clones; approximately 80% are singletons. Sequencing input: memory CD4+ T cells from PBMCs. The sample's subset: CD45RA-negative fraction. The receptors originated from a young man in good health. Some clones in this sample may be carry-over from other donors' samples.

This chain links TRBV30 with TRBJ2-1, with TRBD2 as a possible D gene (5 bases). V lost 2 bases, J lost 6 bases, and 11 bases lay in between. Germline loops: CDR1 GTSNPN, CDR2 SVGIG (reference sequence). This CDR3 contains 13 residues. The CDR3 bases are TGTGCCTGGAGTTTTGGGAGCCGCAATGAGCAGTTCTTC. It codes for CAWSFGSRNEQFF.

This chain joins TRBV11-3 and TRBJ1-2, with 9 bases lining up with TRBD1. V lost 1 base and J lost 8; bases outside the gene matches: 11. Germline CDR1 is SGHNT and CDR2 is YENEEA. The CDR3 is 16 amino acids. The chain's CDR3 is CASSLGGTGPLFGYTF. As DNA, the CDR3 is TGTGCCAGCAGCTTAGGTGGGACAGGGCCCCTCTTCGGCTACACCTTC.

There are many counts of this clone. V and J are TRBV19 and TRBJ1-5; TRBD1 agrees at 8 bases. The germline gives CDR1 LNHDA, CDR2 SQIVND (reference sequence). This CDR3 spans 14 amino acids. V lost 5 bases to trimming and J lost 2 bases; unmatched junction nucleotides: 2. The CDR3 sequence: CASSDRGGNQPQHF. CDR3 in DNA: TGTGCCAGTAGTGACAGGGGAGGCAATCAGCCCCAGCATTTT.

V gene TRBV2 combines with J gene TRBJ2-3; 11 bases align to TRBD2. The CDR3 loop spans 13 amino acids. After removal of 11 bases from V and 14 bases from J, the junction contained 15 bases not matched to a gene. From germline, CDR1 is SNHLY and CDR2 FYNNEI. The CDR3 spells CAGRGTSGAAGYF. The CDR3 DNA sequence: TGTGCCGGTCGGGGGACTAGCGGCGCAGCGGGGTATTTT.

The chain carries TRBV28 and TRBJ1-5, with D uncertain. Trimming took 7 bases from V and 6 from J, leaving 16 bases between them. CDR3 length equals 14 residues. Per the germline V gene, CDR1 is MDHEN and CDR2 is SYDVKM. The CDR3 region is CASTTARKLQPQHF. Written as DNA, the CDR3 is TGTGCCAGCACCACCGCTAGGAAACTTCAGCCCCAGCATTTT.

Points on this clone: In the same sample, other DNA sequences code for this CDR3. The V call is TRBV5-1, the J call TRBJ1-1, with 9 bases fitting TRBD1. The CDR3 has 14 amino acids. V lost 4 bases to trimming and J lost 4 bases; unmatched junction nucleotides: 5. Germline CDR1 SGHRS, CDR2 YFSETQ. Here the CDR3 DNA reads TGCGCCAGCAGCCTGGACAGGGGAACCACTGAAGCTTTCTTT. Amino acids: CASSLDRGTTEAFF.

The chain employs TRBV2 and TRBJ2-1; 11 nucleotides align to TRBD2. Germline trimming cut 7 bases from V and 9 bases from J; bases unmatched to any gene: 11. This CDR3 region has 15 residues. In germline, CDR1 is SNHLY, CDR2 FYNNEI. CDR3 sequence reads: CASTELAGESGEQFF. The CDR3 coding sequence is TGTGCCAGCACAGAACTAGCGGGAGAGTCGGGTGAGCAGTTCTTC.

The V gene is TRBV11-2, the J gene TRBJ2-7, with 12 bases fitting TRBD1. Germline V gives CDR1 SGHAT, CDR2 FQNNGV. Losses at the gene ends were 3 bases for V and 3 bases for J; bases not matched to a gene: 3. The CDR3 consists of 15 residues. In DNA form, the CDR3 reads TGTGCCAGCAGCTTGGGACAGGGGGCTTTCTACGAGCAGTACTTC. Protein product: CASSLGQGAFYEQYF.

This clone appeared many times. The V gene is TRBV7-3, the J gene TRBJ2-2; possible D gene TRBD2, 6 bases. Deletions cut 5 bases from V and 0 bases from J, with 13 bases between. CDR1 and CDR2 (germline): SGHTA, FQGTGA. CDR3 length equals 16 residues. DNA of the CDR3: TGTGCCAGCAGCCAGGCGGGCGGGACGAACACCGGGGAGCTGTTTTTT. It codes for CASSQAGGTNTGELFF.